This TCR beta chain was recovered during a study of neoadjuvant anti-PD-1 for oral cavity cancer. Study details: Patients mostly received three to four biweekly nivolumab doses at 3 mg/kg before surgery.

PBMCs were not maintained or expanded in culture before analysis. Assay used: immunoSEQ multiplex PCR; TCRdb lists only in-frame clones, some missing. Of approximately 32,000 clones listed, around nine tenths were seen once; the top ten hold 3.5%. V lost 5 bases, J lost 3 bases, and 3 bases stayed unmatched. CDR3 length: 14 residues. Germline V gene sequence: CDR1 SGHTS, CDR2 YDEGEE. This TCR derives from a person between 40 and 85 years old with oral cavity squamous cell carcinoma. This specimen consisted of PBMCs, obtained before nivolumab (anti-PD-1) treatment. The chain joins TRBV5-8 to TRBJ2-2; 8 nucleotides match TRBD1. In nucleotides, the CDR3 is TGTGCCAGCAGGCGGACAGGGTACACCGGGGAGCTGTTTTTT. Translating it yields CASRRTGYTGELFF.